This entry lists 31 T cell receptor beta chains sequenced from one sample in a study of sequential checkpoint blockade in melanoma. As to treatment: randomized to nivolumab then ipilimumab (arm A) or the reverse (arm B). Produced via immunoSEQ multiplex PCR; TCRdb's table is partial and in-frame only. In the table there are about 5,100 clones, roughly 22% of which are singletons. This sample comprised tumor tissue (inferred from file names), obtained from a patient given nivolumab and ipilimumab in sequence. The receptors shown here come from a human donor with melanoma.

The chain carries TRBV9 and TRBJ2-3; weak D call: TRBD2 (6 bases). This CDR3 has 15 amino acids. V shed 0 bases and J shed 1 base, with 9 bases lying between them. Looked up from germline, CDR1 is SGDLS and CDR2 is YYNGEE. CDR3 amino acids: CASSVGSGGTDTQYF. The CDR3 coding sequence is TGTGCCAGCAGCGTAGGGTCGGGAGGCACAGATACGCAGTATTTT.

The chain recombines TRBV6-8 with TRBJ2-5; 7 nucleotides align to TRBD1. Germline V gene lookup returns CDR1 MNHGY and CDR2 SAAAGT. The ends lost 4 bases at V and 0 bases at J; junction bases unmatched: 8. This CDR3 comprises 16 residues. CDR3 protein: CASSFDPDRNQETQYF. The CDR3 DNA is TGTGCCAGCAGTTTTGACCCGGACAGGAACCAAGAGACCCAGTACTTC.

By frequency in the sample, this clone is medium-sized. Other DNA sequences in the sample encode the same CDR3. V usage is TRBV11-3 and J usage is TRBJ2-1; TRBD1 agrees at 8 bases. This CDR3 is built from 16 residues. With V trimmed by 1 base and J by 0 bases, 2 bases remained unmatched. Germline V CDR1 and CDR2: SGHNT, YENEEA. The CDR3 nucleotides are TGTGCCAGCAGCTTAGGGACAGGGTTCTCCTACAATGAGCAGTTCTTC. This translates into CASSLGTGFSYNEQFF.

This clone appeared a few times. V is TRBV6-4 and J is TRBJ2-7; the D is unclear. The germline V gene has CDR1 MRHNA and CDR2 SNTAGT. This CDR3 has 11 residues. V was pared by 6 bases and J by 5 bases, with 8 bases between. Here the CDR3 reads CASRVNNEQYF. CDR3 bases: TGTGCCAGCAGGGTAAATAACGAGCAGTACTTC.

The sample holds one count of this clone. This chain's CDR3 is CSVDPIDRGRDGYTF. The CDR3 bases are TGCAGCGTTGACCCAATAGACAGGGGGCGCGATGGCTACACCTTC. This rearrangement joins TRBV29-1 to TRBJ1-2; TRBD1 matches 10 bases. Germline values: CDR1 SQVTM, CDR2 ANQGSEA. The ends lost 3 bases at V and 6 bases at J; junction bases unmatched: 10. The CDR3 sequence is 15 residues long.

Ten or more counts support this clone. The J gene is TRBJ2-3, the V gene TRBV6-8, with 13 bases that match TRBD2. Looked up from germline, CDR1 is MNHGY and CDR2 is SAAAGT. V lost 10 bases to trimming and J lost 1 base; unmatched junction nucleotides: 11. This CDR3 region has 17 residues. The CDR3 here is CAIRGTSGVMGTDTQYF. The CDR3 DNA sequence: TGTGCCATCAGGGGGACTAGCGGGGTTATGGGCACAGATACGCAGTATTTT.

By share, this clone counts as large. The gene calls are TRBV6-8 and TRBJ2-7, with 8 bases that match TRBD2. This CDR3 has 13 residues. Germline-derived CDR1 and CDR2 are MNHGY and SAAAGT. V gave up 6 bases and J gave up 0 bases; unmatched junction bases: 1. The CDR3: CASRLADSYEQYF. For the CDR3, the DNA is TGTGCCAGCAGACTAGCGGACTCCTACGAGCAGTACTTC.

Only a few counts were recorded for this clone. Compared with germline, one end of the junction differs, possibly owing to a read error. V and J are TRBV7-2 and TRBJ2-3; no firm D call. The CDR3 is 13 amino acids. Germline loops: CDR1 SGHTA, CDR2 FQGNSA. The CDR3 loop reads CARSFPWGDTQYF. DNA of the CDR3: TGTGCCAGAAGCTTTCCCTGGGGTGATACGCAGTATTTT.

The chain joins TRBV19 to TRBJ2-7, with 14 bases that match TRBD2. The V gene end was trimmed by 6 bases and the J gene end by 5 bases; junction bases not matched to a gene: 12. This CDR3 is built from 17 residues. Germline V gene data show CDR1 as LNHDA and CDR2 as SQIVND (reference sequence). The CDR3 bases are TGTGCCAGTAGCCCCGGCGGGGGACTAGCGGGAGTGCACGAGCAGTACTTC. Translated, it gives CASSPGGGLAGVHEQYF.

This clone has just one count. This chain joins TRBV5-1 and TRBJ2-5, with 10 bases matching TRBD2. V shed 4 bases and J 3 bases; nucleotides not matched to a gene: 6. The CDR3 runs 15 residues. Germline CDR1 and CDR2: SGHRS and YFSETQ. CDR3 bases: TGCGCCAGCAGCCGCTTGCTAGCGGGAGAAGAGACCCAGTACTTC. Encoded protein: CASSRLLAGEETQYF.

DNA for the CDR3: TGTGCCTGGACTGGAGGGGCAGGGGGCTATCAGCCCCAGCATTTT. Amino acid sequence: CAWTGGAGGYQPQHF. The V gene is TRBV30, the J gene TRBJ1-5, with 8 bases fitting TRBD1. Per germline, CDR1 GTSNPN and CDR2 SVGIG (reference sequence). This CDR3 region has 15 residues. V gave up 4 bases and J gave up 5 bases; unmatched junction bases: 10. The full variable domain, rest sourced from reference TRBV30 and TRBJ1-5, is SQTIHQWPATLVQPVGSPLSLECTVEGTSNPNLYWYRQAAGRGLQLLFYSVGIGQISSEVPQNLSASRPQDRQFILSSKKLLLSDSGFYLCAWTGGAGGYQPQHFGDGTRLSIL.

This clone was counted only a few times. V and J are TRBV30 and TRBJ1-1; D is unresolved. Germline V lookup: CDR1 GTSNPN, CDR2 SVGIG (reference sequence). V was cut by 2 bases and J by 2 bases, with 9 bases left in between. This CDR3 spans 13 amino acids. CDR3 amino acids: CAWSLSENTEAFF. CDR3 in DNA: TGTGCCTGGAGTCTTTCAGAAAACACTGAAGCTTTCTTT. Full variable domain (outside the CDR3, taken from reference TRBV30 and TRBJ1-1): SQTIHQWPATLVQPVGSPLSLECTVEGTSNPNLYWYRQAAGRGLQLLFYSVGIGQISSEVPQNLSASRPQDRQFILSSKKLLLSDSGFYLCAWSLSENTEAFFGQGTRLTVV.

By sample fraction, this clone is medium-sized. The chain links TRBV11-3 to TRBJ2-1, with 8 bases fitting TRBD1. V was clipped by 5 bases and J by 1 base; unmatched bases: 10. CDR1 is SGHNT and CDR2 is YENEEA in the germline V gene. The CDR3 sequence is 17 residues long. CDR3 nucleotides: TGTGCCAGCAGCAGAGATGACAGGGGATCGTCCTACAATGAGCAGTTCTTC. This sequence encodes CASSRDDRGSSYNEQFF.

This clone was picked up many times. The V call is TRBV5-1, the J call TRBJ2-7; D is unresolved. This CDR3 is 15 amino acids long. CDR1 is SGHRS, CDR2 YFSETQ, per germline. The V end was cut by 4 bases, the J end by 4 bases, with 18 bases between. Here the CDR3 DNA reads TGCGCCAGCAGCCGGAGTAAGCTACCCATTTACGAGCAGTACTTC. This sequence encodes CASSRSKLPIYEQYF.

The rearrangement links TRBV15 to TRBJ1-5; D is unclear. The CDR3 spans 15 residues. Germline V gene data show CDR1 as LNHNV and CDR2 as YYDKDF (reference sequence). The V end was cut by 2 bases, the J end by 7 bases, with 15 bases between. This CDR3 reads CATSRQASFQQPQHF. The CDR3 DNA reads TGTGCCACCAGCAGACAAGCCTCGTTCCAGCAGCCCCAGCATTTT.

This chain links TRBV19 with TRBJ1-3; D gene uncertain. The V end lost 3 bases, the J end lost 4 bases, and 10 bases lay between the germline ends. Germline V gene data show CDR1 as LNHDA and CDR2 as SQIVND (reference sequence). The CDR3 has 14 amino acids. The CDR3 DNA is TGTGCCAGTAGTATCGCACCTTCCGGAAACACCATATATTTT. As protein: CASSIAPSGNTIYF.

The chain joins TRBV11-3 to TRBJ2-2, with D possibly matching TRBD2 (6 bases). Per germline, CDR1 SGHNT and CDR2 YENEEA. V shed 7 bases and J shed 13 bases, with 22 bases lying between them. The CDR3 length is 14 residues. The CDR3 spells CASTQKPSGLVLFF. The CDR3 coding sequence is TGTGCCAGCACCCAAAAACCATCGGGACTTGTGCTGTTTTTT.

V and J are TRBV6-8 and TRBJ2-1; D uncertain. The CDR3 runs 17 residues. Trimming shortened V by 2 bases and J by 4 bases, and 18 bases separated the two germline ends. Germline V gene sequence: CDR1 MNHGY, CDR2 SAAAGT. The CDR3 bases are TGTGCCAGCAGTTACAGGCTCGCAGACGACTGGTACAATGAGCAGTTCTTC. Translating gives CASSYRLADDWYNEQFF.

In this sample, this clone turned up a few times. The gene calls are TRBV11-3 and TRBJ2-5, with 9 bases aligning to TRBD2. The V and J ends lost 4 bases and 6 bases, in that order; junction bases with no gene match: 12. The CDR3 consists of 16 residues. CDR1 is SGHNT and CDR2 is YENEEA in the germline V gene. CDR3 sequence: CASSSLISGGTQTQYF. In nucleotides, the CDR3 is TGTGCCAGCAGCTCCCTTATTAGCGGGGGAACCCAGACCCAGTACTTC.

This rearrangement joins TRBV28 to TRBJ2-1; D gene ambiguous. The CDR3 consists of 12 residues. Germline V gene data show CDR1 as MDHEN and CDR2 as SYDVKM. The germline V and J ends were trimmed by 2 bases and 13 bases, with 12 bases remaining between them. CDR3 sequence: CASSLQTGLQFF. CDR3 bases: TGTGCCAGCAGTTTACAAACTGGGCTTCAGTTCTTC. Full variable domain (remainder filled in from reference TRBV28 and TRBJ2-1): DVKVTQSSRYLVKRTGEKVFLECVQDMDHENMFWYRQDPGLGLRLIYFSYDVKMKEKGDIPEGYSVSREKKERFSLILESASTNQTSMYLCASSLQTGLQFFGPGTRLTVL.

To note about this clone: Germline is not matched at one junction end, which may reflect a read error. The chain combines TRBV6-8 with TRBJ1-1; D is possibly TRBD1 (6 bases). Germline assignment: CDR1 MNHGY and CDR2 SAAAGT. This CDR3 is built from 13 residues. CDR3 amino acids: CAISSQGDTEAFF. CDR3 bases: TGTGCCATCAGTTCACAGGGAGACACTGAAGCTTTCTTT.

The V call is TRBV5-1, the J call TRBJ1-3, with D unresolved. This CDR3 has 16 amino acids. Germline lookup yields CDR1 SGHRS and CDR2 YFSETQ. Trimming cost V 1 base and J 0 bases, with 11 bases left between them. Here the CDR3 reads CASSLSRPSSGNTIYF. The DNA for the CDR3 is TGCGCCAGCAGCTTGTCACGGCCGAGCTCTGGAAACACCATATATTTT.

In its sample, this clone ranks as medium-sized. This chain joins TRBV9 and TRBJ1-1, with 8 bases that match TRBD1. The germline V gene encodes CDR1 SGDLS and CDR2 YYNGEE. The CDR3 extends over 14 amino acids. With V trimmed by 5 bases and J by 4 bases, 7 bases remained unmatched. The CDR3, as DNA: TGTGCCAGCAGTGAAGCACAGGGGGTCACTGAAGCTTTCTTT. Protein sequence: CASSEAQGVTEAFF. The complete variable domain, with remaining parts taken from reference TRBV9 and TRBJ1-1, reads DSGVTQTPKHLITATGQRVTLRCSPRSGDLSVYWYQQSLDQGLQFLIQYYNGEERAKGNILERFSAQQFPDLHSELNLSSLELGDSALYFCASSEAQGVTEAFFGQGTRLTVV.

This clone appeared a few times. The rearrangement joins TRBV11-3 to TRBJ2-7; TRBD2 agrees at 7 bases. The CDR3 is 15 amino acids. Germline CDR1 reads SGHNT; CDR2 reads YENEEA. V dropped 1 base and J dropped 0; count of bases not matched to a gene: 3. The CDR3 DNA follows: TGTGCCAGCAGCTTAGGGTCTAGCGGCTCCTACGAGCAGTACTTC. Its protein is CASSLGSSGSYEQYF.

This clone was recorded a few times. V gene TRBV10-3 combines with J gene TRBJ1-5; D is unresolved. Deletions cut 10 bases from V and 1 base from J, with 11 bases between. The CDR3 spans 13 residues. CDR1 ENHRY and CDR2 SYGVKD come from the germline V gene. CDR3: CASGPLSNQPQHF. The CDR3 region has the DNA TGTGCCAGCGGACCTTTAAGCAATCAGCCCCAGCATTTT.

This chain uses TRBV19 with TRBJ2-2, with D hard to call. Germline CDR1 is LNHDA and CDR2 is SQIVND (reference sequence). Trimming removed 5 bases from V and 7 bases from J, with 11 bases in between. The CDR3 runs 13 residues. CDR3 region: CASSRSAGGELFF. CDR3 sequence (DNA): TGTGCCAGTAGTCGCTCGGCCGGCGGGGAGCTGTTTTTT.

The rearrangement links TRBV29-1 to TRBJ2-1; D is perhaps TRBD1 (5 bases). The germline V and J ends were trimmed by 6 bases and 1 base, with 10 bases remaining between them. Germline assignment: CDR1 SQVTM and CDR2 ANQGSEA. The CDR3 totals 13 residues. The CDR3 reads CSVSTESYNEQFF. For the CDR3, the DNA is TGCAGCGTATCGACAGAGTCCTACAATGAGCAGTTCTTC.

This clone was picked up a small number of times. This chain uses TRBV4-1 with TRBJ2-1; 7 nucleotides agree with TRBD2. The J segment lost 5 bases and the V segment lost 6 bases, leaving 10 bases of the junction unmatched. Germline V gene sequence: CDR1 MGHRA, CDR2 YSYEKL. This CDR3 region has 15 residues. DNA for the CDR3: TGCGCCAGCAGTAGCGGGTTGCTAGGGGACAATGAGCAGTTCTTC. It is translated as CASSSGLLGDNEQFF.

This clone was seen more than once but under ten times. The rearrangement uses TRBV15 and TRBJ2-5, with D hard to call. The germline gives CDR1 LNHNV, CDR2 YYDKDF (reference sequence). This CDR3 contains 15 residues. The ends were cut back, 4 bases at V and 2 bases at J, with 14 bases in the middle. CDR3 DNA sequence: TGTGCCACCAGCATCGACTCGCCCATACAAGAGACCCAGTACTTC. Its protein product is CATSIDSPIQETQYF.

Only a few counts were recorded for this clone. The J gene is TRBJ2-2, the V gene TRBV6-8; TRBD2 agrees at 10 bases. The CDR3 is 15 residues long. J was trimmed by 3 bases and V by 5 bases; bases with no gene match: 3. CDR1 and CDR2 (germline): MNHGY, SAAAGT. In DNA form, the CDR3 reads TGTGCCAGCAGTGCTACTAGCGGGGACACCGGGGAGCTGTTTTTT. Its translation is CASSATSGDTGELFF.

CDR3 sequence reads: CASSLERIGDIQYF. The CDR3 DNA follows: TGCGCCAGCAGCTTGGAGAGGATTGGGGACATTCAGTACTTC. The chain links TRBV5-1 to TRBJ2-4; D is uncertain. The V gene's germline CDR1 is SGHRS and CDR2 YFSETQ. With 0 bases removed from V and 8 bases from J, the gap between germline ends came to 12 bases. The CDR3 contains 14 residues.